These 20 T cell receptor beta chains originate from one sample sequenced in a study of vaccination and CD4 T cells after COVID-19. Antigens of these TCRs are unknown. Treatment of the sample: approximately nine-day PBMC culture with coronavirus spike peptide pools or control peptides (ViraFEST assay). These CD4+ T cells came from an unexposed donor, sampled before the COVID-19 pandemic (2011-2018). The Oncomine TCR Beta short-read assay sequenced DNA from cultured CD4+ T cells. Genomic DNA was drawn out of CD4+ T cells grown in culture. TCRdb re-analysed the PCR reads in MiXCR, keeping a single row per CDR3 protein. Of about 7,800 distinct CDR3 sequences listed, 41% are singletons. The sequenced sample was CD4+ T cells from blood, cultured in vitro. Source of these receptors: a human donor in good health.

This clonotype was observed a handful of times. The genes are TRBV6-2 or TRBV6-3 and TRBJ2-7; TRBD2 agrees at 7 bases. Germline V gives CDR1 MNHEY, CDR2 SVGEGT. V trimming: 8 bases; J trimming: 0 bases; junction bases outside the gene matches: 1. CDR3 size: 12 residues. The CDR3 sequence is CASQRDSYEQYF. As DNA, the CDR3 is TGTGCCAGCCAGCGGGACTCCTACGAGCAGTACTTC.

The V and J genes are TRBV28 and TRBJ1-6, with a tentative D call TRBD1 (5 bases). CDR1 and CDR2 from the germline V gene are MDHEN and SYDVKM. This CDR3 spans 16 amino acids. Trimming cost V 2 bases and J 7 bases, with 15 bases left between them. CDR3 protein: CASSLVSQGENSPLHF. CDR3 in DNA: TGTGCCAGCAGTTTAGTGTCCCAGGGAGAAAATTCACCCCTCCACTTT.

The chain links TRBV25-1 to TRBJ2-6; D perhaps matches TRBD2 (5 bases). V lost 1 base and J 2 bases, leaving 9 bases between the germline ends. The germline V gene has CDR1 MGHDK and CDR2 SYGVNS. The CDR3 spans 16 residues. The CDR3 coding sequence is TGTGCCAGCAGTGAATTGGGGAGCACTGGGGCCAACGTCCTGACTTTC. It specifies CASSELGSTGANVLTF.

As DNA, the CDR3 is TGTGCCAGCAGCTTAGGAACAGACTACGAGCAGTACTTC. This codes for CASSLGTDYEQYF. V usage is TRBV11-3 and J usage is TRBJ2-7; D is ambiguous. The V end lost 1 base, the J end lost 3 bases, and 7 bases lay between the germline ends. The CDR3 runs to 13 residues. The germline gives CDR1 SGHNT, CDR2 YENEEA. Full variable domain (remainder filled in from reference TRBV11-3 and TRBJ2-7): EAGVVQSPRYKIIEKKQPVAFWCNPISGHNTLYWYLQNLGQGPELLIRYENEEAVDDSQLPKDRFSAERLKGVDSTLKIQPAELGDSAVYLCASSLGTDYEQYFGPGTRLTVT.

J is TRBJ2-3 and V is TRBV6-2 or TRBV6-3; 10 bases are shared with TRBD2. V shed 6 bases, J shed 4 bases, and the junction held 10 bases outside the gene matches. Germline CDR1 reads MNHEY; CDR2 reads SVGEGT. CDR3 length: 16 amino acids. CDR3 sequence reads: CASRLRLAGVADTQYF. The CDR3 nucleotides read TGTGCCAGCAGGTTACGGCTAGCGGGAGTTGCAGATACGCAGTATTTT.

V and J are TRBV7-6 and TRBJ2-5; TRBD2 matches at 13 bases. V lost 0 bases to trimming and J lost 2 bases; unmatched junction nucleotides: 3. This CDR3 has 17 residues. Germline loops: CDR1 SGHVS, CDR2 FNYEAQ. The CDR3 region is CASSLAGTSGAQETQYF. The CDR3 DNA reads as TGTGCCAGCAGCTTAGCGGGGACTAGCGGGGCTCAAGAGACCCAGTACTTC.

This clonotype was observed a handful of times. The chain uses TRBV7-3 and TRBJ1-2, with 11 positions matching TRBD1. The CDR3 sequence is 16 residues long. After removal of 4 bases from V and 8 bases from J, the junction contained 12 bases not matched to a gene. CDR1 SGHTA and CDR2 FQGTGA come from the germline V gene. This chain's CDR3 is CASSSDPGTGGSGYTF. DNA of the CDR3: TGTGCCAGCAGCTCGGACCCCGGGACAGGGGGAAGCGGCTACACCTTC.

This clonotype showed up just a few times. The chain has TRBV20-1 and TRBJ1-5; 9 bases are a match to TRBD1. J gave up 6 bases and V 6 bases, and 6 bases lay outside the gene matches. The CDR3 loop spans 13 amino acids. CDR1 is DFQATT, CDR2 SNEGSKA, per germline (reference sequence). CDR3 loop: CSALQGAGQPQHF. CDR3 coding DNA: TGCAGTGCCCTACAGGGGGCAGGTCAGCCCCAGCATTTT.

The J gene is TRBJ2-7, the V gene TRBV12-5, with D maybe TRBD2 (6 bases). CDR1 LGHNT and CDR2 FRNRAP come from the germline V gene. The CDR3 loop spans 16 amino acids. The V end was cut by 0 bases, the J end by 2 bases, with 14 bases between. The CDR3 DNA reads as TGTGCTAGTGGTTTGGTACTTGGGGGGATTACCTACGAGCAGTACTTC. It is translated as CASGLVLGGITYEQYF.

This clonotype was seen a few times. The rearrangement uses TRBV20-1 and TRBJ2-3, with D uncertain. V was clipped by 6 bases and J by 3 bases, with 7 bases between them. CDR3 length equals 11 residues. Germline lookup yields CDR1 DFQATT and CDR2 SNEGSKA (reference sequence). CDR3 bases: TGCAGTGCGGTAAGAACAGATACGCAGTATTTT. Encoded protein: CSAVRTDTQYF.

This clonotype appeared once. CDR3 residues: CASSLDRITIYF. The CDR3 bases are TGTGCCAGTAGTTTGGACCGGATCACCATATATTTT. The V call is TRBV19, the J call TRBJ1-3; no definite D call. The length of the CDR3 is 12 residues. Germline V lookup: CDR1 LNHDA, CDR2 SQIVND (reference sequence). Trimming pared 5 bases from V and 9 bases from J, leaving 11 bases between.

The rearrangement joins TRBV6-5 to TRBJ1-6; D may be TRBD1 (6 bases). V lost 2 bases and J 10 bases, leaving 15 bases between the germline ends. The CDR3 extends over 15 amino acids. CDR1 MNHEY and CDR2 SVGAGI come from the germline V gene. The CDR3 DNA reads TGTGCCAGCAGTTACGGAACGGGACACACATCACCCCTCCACTTT. It is translated as CASSYGTGHTSPLHF.

The chain recombines TRBV19 with TRBJ2-4; D possibly corresponds to TRBD2 (5 bases). CDR1 LNHDA and CDR2 SQIVND come from the germline V gene (reference sequence). This CDR3 is built from 13 residues. V dropped 11 bases and J dropped 7 bases, with 18 bases sitting between them. The CDR3 DNA sequence: TGTGCCTCAACACGGGGTCAAGGGAACATTCAGTACTTC. It yields the protein CASTRGQGNIQYF.

The chain is built from TRBV7-2 and TRBJ2-5; D is ambiguous. This CDR3 is built from 14 residues. From germline, CDR1 is SGHTA and CDR2 FQGNSA. V lost 0 bases to trimming and J lost 5 bases, with 10 bases between them. The CDR3: CASSLAASRETQYF. The CDR3 DNA is TGTGCCAGCAGCTTAGCAGCCTCTCGGGAGACCCAGTACTTC.

This clonotype is judged medium-sized. The chain combines TRBV19 with TRBJ1-5, with 12 bases matching TRBD1. There are 17 residues in the CDR3. J gave up 3 bases and V 5 bases, and 8 bases lay outside the gene matches. In germline, CDR1 is LNHDA, CDR2 SQIVND (reference sequence). CDR3 nucleotides: TGTGCCAGTAGTCCCCGGGACAGGGGGCCCATCAATCAGCCCCAGCATTTT. It yields the protein CASSPRDRGPINQPQHF.

This clonotype was observed a handful of times. The rearrangement joins TRBV20-1 to TRBJ2-5, with TRBD2 identical over 14 bases. Germline loops: CDR1 DFQATT, CDR2 SNEGSKA (reference sequence). The CDR3 has 16 amino acids. V lost 3 bases to trimming and J lost 2 bases; unmatched junction nucleotides: 5. CDR3 sequence: CSARSGTSGRQETQYF. In nucleotides, the CDR3 is TGCAGTGCTAGGTCCGGGACTAGCGGGAGACAAGAGACCCAGTACTTC.

This clonotype has more than one count but fewer than ten. The rearrangement uses TRBV12-3 or TRBV12-4 and TRBJ1-1, with unresolved D. Trimming cost V 1 base and J 1 base, with 4 bases left between them. This CDR3 contains 13 residues. The CDR3 reads CASSLVRNTEAFF. CDR3 in DNA: TGTGCCAGCAGTTTAGTGAGGAACACTGAAGCTTTCTTT.

This clonotype has more than one count but fewer than ten. The V gene is TRBV7-3, the J gene TRBJ2-1; the D gene is possibly TRBD2 (5 bases). The CDR3 runs 12 residues. The germline gives CDR1 SGHTA, CDR2 FQGTGA. V was clipped by 0 bases and J by 8 bases, with 5 bases between them. CDR3 sequence reads: CASSLTRDEQFF. As DNA, the CDR3 is TGTGCCAGCAGCTTAACGCGGGATGAGCAGTTCTTC.

This chain connects TRBV7-2 to TRBJ2-1; D unclear. The V end was cut by 1 base, the J end by 0 bases, with 7 bases between. This CDR3 spans 15 amino acids. Germline lookup yields CDR1 SGHTA and CDR2 FQGNSA. The CDR3: CASSLGPSSYNEQFF. CDR3 coding DNA: TGTGCCAGCAGCTTAGGACCAAGCTCCTACAATGAGCAGTTCTTC.

V and J are TRBV7-9 and TRBJ1-2; weak D call: TRBD1 (5 bases). Germline-derived CDR1 and CDR2 are SEHNR and FQNEAQ (reference sequence). The CDR3 spans 14 residues. Deletions cut 7 bases from V and 6 bases from J, with 18 bases between. The CDR3 bases are TGTGCCAGCACGGGGCAGGGTGTAGAGAATGGCTACACCTTC. Encoded protein: CASTGQGVENGYTF.